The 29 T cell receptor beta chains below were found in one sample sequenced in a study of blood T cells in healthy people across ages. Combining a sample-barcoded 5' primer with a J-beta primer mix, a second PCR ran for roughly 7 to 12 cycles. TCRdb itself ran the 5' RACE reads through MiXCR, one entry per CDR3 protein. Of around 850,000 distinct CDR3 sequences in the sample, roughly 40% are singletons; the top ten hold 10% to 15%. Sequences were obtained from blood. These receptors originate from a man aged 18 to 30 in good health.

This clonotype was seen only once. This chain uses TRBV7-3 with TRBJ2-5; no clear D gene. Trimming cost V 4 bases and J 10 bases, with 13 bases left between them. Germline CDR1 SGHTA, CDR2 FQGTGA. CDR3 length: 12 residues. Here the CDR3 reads CASSSVRGDQYF. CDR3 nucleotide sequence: TGTGCCAGCAGCTCCGTACGAGGCGACCAGTACTTC.

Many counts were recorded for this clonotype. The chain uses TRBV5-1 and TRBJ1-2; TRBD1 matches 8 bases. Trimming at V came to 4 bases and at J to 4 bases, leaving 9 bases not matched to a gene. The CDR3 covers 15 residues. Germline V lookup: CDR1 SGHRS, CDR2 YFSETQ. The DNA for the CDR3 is TGCGCCAGCAGCACCGACAGGGGCGCAGGCTATGGCTACACCTTC. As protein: CASSTDRGAGYGYTF.

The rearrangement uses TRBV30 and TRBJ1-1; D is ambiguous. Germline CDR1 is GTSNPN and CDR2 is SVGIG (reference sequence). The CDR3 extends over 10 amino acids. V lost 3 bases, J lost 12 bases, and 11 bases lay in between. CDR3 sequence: CAWSGRETFF. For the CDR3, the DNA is TGTGCCTGGAGCGGTAGGGAAACTTTCTTT.

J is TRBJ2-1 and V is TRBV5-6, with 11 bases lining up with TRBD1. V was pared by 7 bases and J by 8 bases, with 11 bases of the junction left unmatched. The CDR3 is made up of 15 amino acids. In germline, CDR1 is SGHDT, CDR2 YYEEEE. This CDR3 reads CASQGTGGISDEQFF. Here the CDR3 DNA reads TGTGCCAGCCAAGGGACAGGGGGAATTTCGGATGAGCAGTTCTTC. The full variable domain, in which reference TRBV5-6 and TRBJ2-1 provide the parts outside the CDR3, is DAGVTQSPTHLIKTRGQQVTLRCSPKSGHDTVSWYQQALGQGPQFIFQYYEEEERQRGNFPDRFSGHQFPNYSSELNVNALLLGDSALYLCASQGTGGISDEQFFGPGTRLTVL.

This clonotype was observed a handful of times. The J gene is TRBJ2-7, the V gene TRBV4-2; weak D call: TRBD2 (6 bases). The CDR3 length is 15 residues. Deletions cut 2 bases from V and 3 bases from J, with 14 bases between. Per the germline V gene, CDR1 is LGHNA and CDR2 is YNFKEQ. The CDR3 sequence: CASSQWRGENYEQYF. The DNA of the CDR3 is TGTGCCAGCAGCCAATGGCGCGGGGAGAACTACGAGCAGTACTTC.

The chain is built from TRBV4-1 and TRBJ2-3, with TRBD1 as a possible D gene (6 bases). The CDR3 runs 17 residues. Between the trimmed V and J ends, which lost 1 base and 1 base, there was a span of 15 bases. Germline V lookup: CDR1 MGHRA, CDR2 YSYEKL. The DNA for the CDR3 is TGCGCCAGCAGCCAAGTTTACCGACAGGCCCGCACAGATACGCAGTATTTT. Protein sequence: CASSQVYRQARTDTQYF.

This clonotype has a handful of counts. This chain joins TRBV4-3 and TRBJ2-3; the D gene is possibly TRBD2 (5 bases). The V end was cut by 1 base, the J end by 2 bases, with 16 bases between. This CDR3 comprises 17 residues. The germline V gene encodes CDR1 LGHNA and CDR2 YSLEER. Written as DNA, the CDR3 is TGCGCCAGCAGCCAAGGAGGGCCCCAGGCCTACACAGATACGCAGTATTTT. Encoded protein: CASSQGGPQAYTDTQYF.

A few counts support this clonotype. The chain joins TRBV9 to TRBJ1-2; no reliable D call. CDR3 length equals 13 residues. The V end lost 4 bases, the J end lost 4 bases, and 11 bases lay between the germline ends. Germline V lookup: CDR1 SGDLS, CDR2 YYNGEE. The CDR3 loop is CASSPEGPYGYTF. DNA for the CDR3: TGTGCCAGCAGCCCTGAAGGACCCTATGGCTACACCTTC.

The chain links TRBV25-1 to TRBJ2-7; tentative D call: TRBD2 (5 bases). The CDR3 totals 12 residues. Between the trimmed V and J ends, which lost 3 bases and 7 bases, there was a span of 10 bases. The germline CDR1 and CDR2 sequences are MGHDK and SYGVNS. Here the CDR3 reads CASSDHDYEQYF. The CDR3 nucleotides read TGTGCCAGCAGTGACCACGACTATGAGCAGTACTTC.

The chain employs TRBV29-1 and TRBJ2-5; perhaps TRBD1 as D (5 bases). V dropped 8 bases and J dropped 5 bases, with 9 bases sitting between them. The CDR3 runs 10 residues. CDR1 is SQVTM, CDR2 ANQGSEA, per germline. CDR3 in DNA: TGCAGCTCGAAGGGGGAGACCCAGTACTTC. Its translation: CSSKGETQYF.

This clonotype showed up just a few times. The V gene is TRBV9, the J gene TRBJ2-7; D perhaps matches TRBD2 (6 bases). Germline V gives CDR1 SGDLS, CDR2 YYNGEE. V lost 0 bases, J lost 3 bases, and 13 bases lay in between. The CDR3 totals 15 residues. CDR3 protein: CASSVGGPGGYEQYF. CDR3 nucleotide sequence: TGTGCCAGCAGCGTAGGCGGCCCCGGGGGCTACGAGCAGTACTTC.

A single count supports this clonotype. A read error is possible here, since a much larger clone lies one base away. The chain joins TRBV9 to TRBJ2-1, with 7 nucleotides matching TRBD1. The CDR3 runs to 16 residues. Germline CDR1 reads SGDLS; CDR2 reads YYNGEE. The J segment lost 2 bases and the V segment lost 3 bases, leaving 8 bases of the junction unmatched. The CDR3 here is CASSAPTGSTYNEQFF. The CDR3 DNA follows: TGTGCCAGCAGCGCACCGACAGGGAGCACCTACAATGAGCAGTTCTTC.

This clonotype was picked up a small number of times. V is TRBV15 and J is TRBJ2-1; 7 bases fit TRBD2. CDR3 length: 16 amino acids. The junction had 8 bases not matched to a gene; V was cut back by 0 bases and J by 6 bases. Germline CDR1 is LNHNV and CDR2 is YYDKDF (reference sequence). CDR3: CATSRDLGGGLNEQFF. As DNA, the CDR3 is TGTGCCACCAGCAGAGATCTCGGCGGGGGTCTCAATGAGCAGTTCTTC. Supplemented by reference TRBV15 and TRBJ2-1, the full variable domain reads DAMVIQNPRYQVTQFGKPVTLSCSQTLNHNVMYWYQQKSSQAPKLLFHYYDKDFNNEADTPDNFQSRRPNTSFCFLDIRSPGLGDTAMYLCATSRDLGGGLNEQFFGPGTRLTVL.

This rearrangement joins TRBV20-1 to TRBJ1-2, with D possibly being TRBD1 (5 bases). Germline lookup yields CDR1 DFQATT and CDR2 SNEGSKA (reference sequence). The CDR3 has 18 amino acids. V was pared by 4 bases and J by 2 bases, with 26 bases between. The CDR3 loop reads CSAINFNPGVGANYGYTF. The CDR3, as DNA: TGCAGTGCTATCAACTTTAACCCGGGTGTAGGGGCAAACTATGGCTACACCTTC.

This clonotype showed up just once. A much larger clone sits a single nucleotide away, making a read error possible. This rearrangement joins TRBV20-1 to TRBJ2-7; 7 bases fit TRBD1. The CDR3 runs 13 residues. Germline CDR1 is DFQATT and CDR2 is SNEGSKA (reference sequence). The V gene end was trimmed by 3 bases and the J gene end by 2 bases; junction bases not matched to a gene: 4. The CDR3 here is CSASVQGAYEQYF. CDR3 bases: TGCAGTGCTAGTGTGCAGGGGGCCTACGAGCAGTACTTC.

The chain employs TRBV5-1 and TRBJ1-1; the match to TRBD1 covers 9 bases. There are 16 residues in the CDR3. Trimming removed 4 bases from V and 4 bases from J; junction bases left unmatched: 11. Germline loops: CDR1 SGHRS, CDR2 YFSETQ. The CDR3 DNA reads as TGCGCCAGCAGCCAGGAAGGGACAGGGCTTATCACTGAAGCTTTCTTT. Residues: CASSQEGTGLITEAFF.

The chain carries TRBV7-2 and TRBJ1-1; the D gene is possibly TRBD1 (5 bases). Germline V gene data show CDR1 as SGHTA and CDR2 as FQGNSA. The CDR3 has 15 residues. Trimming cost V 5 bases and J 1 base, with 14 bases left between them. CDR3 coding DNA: TGTGCCAGCAGCCCGAGCACAGGACGGAACACTGAAGCTTTCTTT. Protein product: CASSPSTGRNTEAFF.

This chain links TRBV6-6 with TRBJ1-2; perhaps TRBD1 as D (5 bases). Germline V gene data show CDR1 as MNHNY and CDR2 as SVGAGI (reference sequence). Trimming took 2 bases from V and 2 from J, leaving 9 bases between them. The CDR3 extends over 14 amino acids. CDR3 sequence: CASSYPDTNYGYTF. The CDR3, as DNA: TGTGCCAGCAGTTACCCGGACACCAACTATGGCTACACCTTC.

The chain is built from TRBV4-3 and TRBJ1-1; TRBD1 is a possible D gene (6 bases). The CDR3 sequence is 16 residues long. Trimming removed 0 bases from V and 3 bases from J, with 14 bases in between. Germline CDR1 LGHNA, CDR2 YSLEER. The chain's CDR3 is CASSQDPGGMDTEAFF. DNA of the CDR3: TGCGCCAGCAGCCAAGATCCGGGGGGCATGGACACTGAAGCTTTCTTT.

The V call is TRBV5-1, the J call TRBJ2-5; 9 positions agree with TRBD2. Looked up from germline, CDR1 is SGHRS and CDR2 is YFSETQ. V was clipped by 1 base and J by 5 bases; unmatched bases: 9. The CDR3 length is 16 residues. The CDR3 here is CASSLKLAGVRETQYF. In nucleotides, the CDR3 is TGCGCCAGCAGCTTGAAACTAGCGGGCGTACGGGAGACCCAGTACTTC.

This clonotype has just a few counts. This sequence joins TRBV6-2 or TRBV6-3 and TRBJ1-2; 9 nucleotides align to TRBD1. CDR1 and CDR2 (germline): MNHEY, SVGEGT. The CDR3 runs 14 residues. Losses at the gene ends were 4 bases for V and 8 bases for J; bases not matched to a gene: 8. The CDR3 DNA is TGTGCCAGCAGTTTGTCCGGGACAGGGACCGGCTACACCTTC. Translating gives CASSLSGTGTGYTF.

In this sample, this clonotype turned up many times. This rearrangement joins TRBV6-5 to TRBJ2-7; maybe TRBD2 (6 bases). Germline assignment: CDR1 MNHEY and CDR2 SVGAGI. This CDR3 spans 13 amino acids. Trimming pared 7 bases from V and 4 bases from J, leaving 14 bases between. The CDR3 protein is CASKAGRDYEQYF. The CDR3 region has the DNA TGTGCCAGCAAGGCGGGACGTGATTACGAGCAGTACTTC.

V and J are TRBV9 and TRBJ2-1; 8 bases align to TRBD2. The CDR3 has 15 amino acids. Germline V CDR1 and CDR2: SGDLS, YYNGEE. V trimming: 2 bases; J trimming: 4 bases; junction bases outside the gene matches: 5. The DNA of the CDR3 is TGTGCCAGCAGCGTCGCCGGGACTAGTTACAATGAGCAGTTCTTC. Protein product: CASSVAGTSYNEQFF. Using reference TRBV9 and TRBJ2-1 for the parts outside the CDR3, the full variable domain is DSGVTQTPKHLITATGQRVTLRCSPRSGDLSVYWYQQSLDQGLQFLIQYYNGEERAKGNILERFSAQQFPDLHSELNLSSLELGDSALYFCASSVAGTSYNEQFFGPGTRLTVL.

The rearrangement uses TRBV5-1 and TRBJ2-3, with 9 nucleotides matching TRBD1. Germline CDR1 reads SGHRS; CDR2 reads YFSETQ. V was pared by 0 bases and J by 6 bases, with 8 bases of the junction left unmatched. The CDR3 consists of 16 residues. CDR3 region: CASSLVGQGMQDTQYF. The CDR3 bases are TGCGCCAGCAGCTTGGTCGGACAGGGGATGCAGGATACGCAGTATTTT.

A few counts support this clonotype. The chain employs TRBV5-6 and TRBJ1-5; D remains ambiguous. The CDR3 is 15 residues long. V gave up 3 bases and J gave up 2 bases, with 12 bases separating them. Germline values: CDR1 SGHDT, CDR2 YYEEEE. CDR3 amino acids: CASSSAGMGNQPQHF. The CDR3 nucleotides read TGTGCCAGCAGCTCGGCGGGGATGGGCAATCAGCCCCAGCATTTT.

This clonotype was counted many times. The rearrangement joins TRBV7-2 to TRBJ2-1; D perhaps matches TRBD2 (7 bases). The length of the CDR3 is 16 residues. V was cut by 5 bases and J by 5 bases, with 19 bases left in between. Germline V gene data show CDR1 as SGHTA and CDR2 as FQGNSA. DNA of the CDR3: TGTGCCAGCAGCCTCTCTTGGGGGGGGCCAAACAATGAGCAGTTCTTC. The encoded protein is CASSLSWGGPNNEQFF.

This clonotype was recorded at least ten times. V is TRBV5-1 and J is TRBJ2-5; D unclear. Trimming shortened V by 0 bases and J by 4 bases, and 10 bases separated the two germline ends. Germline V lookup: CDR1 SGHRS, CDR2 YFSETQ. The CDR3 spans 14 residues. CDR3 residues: CASSLGGDGETQYF. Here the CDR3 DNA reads TGCGCCAGCAGCTTGGGTGGAGACGGAGAGACCCAGTACTTC. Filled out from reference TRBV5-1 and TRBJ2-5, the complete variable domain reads KAGVTQTPRYLIKTRGQQVTLSCSPISGHRSVSWYQQTPGQGLQFLFEYFSETQRNKGNFPGRFSGRQFSNSRSEMNVSTLELGDSALYLCASSLGGDGETQYFGPGTRLLVL.

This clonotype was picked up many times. CDR3 DNA sequence: TGCAGCGTTGCCAGGGAGGGCGATGAGCAGTTCTTC. It encodes CSVAREGDEQFF. The gene calls are TRBV29-1 and TRBJ2-1; TRBD2 agrees at 7 bases. V gave up 4 bases and J gave up 8 bases; unmatched junction bases: 5. This CDR3 is 12 amino acids long. Germline V CDR1 and CDR2: SQVTM, ANQGSEA.

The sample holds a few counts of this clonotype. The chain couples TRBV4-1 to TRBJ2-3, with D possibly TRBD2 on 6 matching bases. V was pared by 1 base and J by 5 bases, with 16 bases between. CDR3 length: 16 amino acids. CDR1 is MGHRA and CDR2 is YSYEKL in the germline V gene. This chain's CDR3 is CASSQVRDWGGDTQYF. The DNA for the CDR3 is TGCGCCAGCAGCCAAGTCCGCGACTGGGGAGGAGATACGCAGTATTTT.